Each of the 3 T cell receptor beta chains below was sequenced from the same sample in a study of PD-L1 blockade in urothelial cancer. Method: immunoSEQ multiplex PCR; TCRdb's copy keeps in-frame clones and lacks some. The sample carries tens of thousands of clones, 70% to 85% recorded once. The specimen comprised PBMCs, sampled around atezolizumab (anti-PD-L1) treatment. These receptors were collected from a man between 65 and 85 years old with urothelial cancer.

The gene calls are TRBV2 and TRBJ1-1; 7 bases map to TRBD1. J was trimmed by 4 bases and V by 7 bases; bases with no gene match: 9. Germline V gene lookup returns CDR1 SNHLY and CDR2 FYNNEI. CDR3 length: 14 amino acids. CDR3 DNA sequence: TGTGCCAGCATTCCGGTGGACAGGCCCACTGAAGCTTTCTTT. This encodes CASIPVDRPTEAFF.

This chain uses TRBV5-5 with TRBJ2-1; possible D gene TRBD1, 5 bases. Germline V gives CDR1 SGHKS, CDR2 YYEKEE (reference sequence). CDR3 size: 16 residues. With 3 bases removed from V and 1 base from J, the gap between germline ends came to 14 bases. The CDR3 nucleotides read TGTGCCAGCAGCTCGGTGAAGCAGGGTTCCTACAATGAGCAGTTCTTC. Amino acid sequence: CASSSVKQGSYNEQFF.

V and J are TRBV4-3 and TRBJ2-7; D perhaps matches TRBD2 (5 bases). Trimming stripped 5 bases from V and 2 bases from J, with 10 bases between. The CDR3 runs 13 residues. Germline CDR1 reads LGHNA; CDR2 reads YSLEER. The chain's CDR3 is CASSGGLTYEQYF. CDR3 coding DNA: TGCGCCAGCAGCGGAGGTCTGACCTACGAGCAGTACTTC.